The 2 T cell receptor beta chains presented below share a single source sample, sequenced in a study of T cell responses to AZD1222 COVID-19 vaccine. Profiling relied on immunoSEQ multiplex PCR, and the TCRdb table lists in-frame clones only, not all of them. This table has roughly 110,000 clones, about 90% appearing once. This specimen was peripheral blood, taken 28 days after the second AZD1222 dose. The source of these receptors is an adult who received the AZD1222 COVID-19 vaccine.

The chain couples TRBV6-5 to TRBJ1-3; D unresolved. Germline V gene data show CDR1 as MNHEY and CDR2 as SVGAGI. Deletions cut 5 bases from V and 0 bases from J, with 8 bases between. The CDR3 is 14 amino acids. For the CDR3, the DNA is TGTGCCAGCAGTCCCGGGATCTCTGGAAACACCATATATTTT. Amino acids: CASSPGISGNTIYF.

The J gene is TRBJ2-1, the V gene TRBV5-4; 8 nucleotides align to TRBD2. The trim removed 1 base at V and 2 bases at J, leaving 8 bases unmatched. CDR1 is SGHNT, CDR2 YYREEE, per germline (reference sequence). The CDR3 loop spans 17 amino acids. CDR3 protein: CASSLPSGLDTYNEQFF. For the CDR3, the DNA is TGTGCCAGCAGCTTGCCTAGCGGGCTGGACACCTACAATGAGCAGTTCTTC.